The clone carrying this TCR beta chain was recorded at least ten times. The antigen remains undetermined. These data belong to a study of T cells in Graves' hyperthyroidism and ophthalmopathy. Whole-study results and caveats: Ophthalmopathy cases were set apart from stable hyperthyroidism by a 13 V-J model. Most thyroid clonotypes with frequency above 0.001 were detected in blood.

Amplified TCR beta CDR3 regions came from RNA transcripts. The HTBI primer set drove a first-round RT-PCR of the TCR CDR3. TCRdb used MiXCR to reprocess the multiplex PCR reads, holding one entry per CDR3 protein. Here the sample spans hundreds of thousands of distinct CDR3 sequences, over 12% being singletons. Each diagnosis drew on symptoms, thyroxine, TRAb, thyroid ultrasound and orbital computed tomography findings. An approximately 10 ml volume of fresh peripheral blood provided the PBMCs. Germline values: CDR1 MGHRA, CDR2 YSYEKL. J gave up 7 bases and V 1 base, and 8 bases lay outside the gene matches. The CDR3 spans 15 residues.

The chain has TRBV4-1 and TRBJ2-7; TRBD2 matches 9 bases. Sequencing used blood. The TCR originated in a man younger than 35 with Graves' ophthalmopathy. Here the CDR3 DNA reads TGCGCCAGCAGCCAAGTTGCGGGAGGGGTCGGGGAGCAGTACTTC. It yields the protein CASSQVAGGVGEQYF.